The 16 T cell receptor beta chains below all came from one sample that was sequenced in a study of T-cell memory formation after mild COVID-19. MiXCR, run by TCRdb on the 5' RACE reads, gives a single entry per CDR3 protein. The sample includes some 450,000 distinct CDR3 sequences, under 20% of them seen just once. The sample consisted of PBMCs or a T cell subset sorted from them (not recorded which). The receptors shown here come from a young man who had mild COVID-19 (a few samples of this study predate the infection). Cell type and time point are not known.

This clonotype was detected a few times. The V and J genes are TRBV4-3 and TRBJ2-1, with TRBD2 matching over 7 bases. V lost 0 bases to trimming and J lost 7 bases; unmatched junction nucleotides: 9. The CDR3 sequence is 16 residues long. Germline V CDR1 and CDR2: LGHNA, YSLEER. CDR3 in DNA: TGCGCCAGCAGCCAAGACTCTCGCGGGGGTGCGAATGAGCAGTTCTTC. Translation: CASSQDSRGGANEQFF.

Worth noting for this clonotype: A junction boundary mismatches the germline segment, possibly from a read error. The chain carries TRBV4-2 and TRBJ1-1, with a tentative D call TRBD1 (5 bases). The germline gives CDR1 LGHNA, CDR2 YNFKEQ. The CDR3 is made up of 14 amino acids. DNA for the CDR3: TGTGCCAGCTGCCAACCCCAGGGTCAGACTGAAGCTTTCTTT. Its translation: CASCQPQGQTEAFF.

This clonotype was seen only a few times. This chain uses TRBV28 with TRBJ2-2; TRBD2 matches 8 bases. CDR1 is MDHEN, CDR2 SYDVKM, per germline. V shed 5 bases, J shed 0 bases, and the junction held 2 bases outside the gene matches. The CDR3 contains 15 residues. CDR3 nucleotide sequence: TGTGCCAGCAGTCCTAGCGGGTCGAACACCGGGGAGCTGTTTTTT. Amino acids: CASSPSGSNTGELFF.

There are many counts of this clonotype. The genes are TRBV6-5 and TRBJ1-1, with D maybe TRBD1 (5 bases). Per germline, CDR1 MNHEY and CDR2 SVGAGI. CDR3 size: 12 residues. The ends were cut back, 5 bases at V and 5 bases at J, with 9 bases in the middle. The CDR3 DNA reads TGTGCCAGCAGTCGACAGAGAACTGAAGCTTTCTTT. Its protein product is CASSRQRTEAFF.

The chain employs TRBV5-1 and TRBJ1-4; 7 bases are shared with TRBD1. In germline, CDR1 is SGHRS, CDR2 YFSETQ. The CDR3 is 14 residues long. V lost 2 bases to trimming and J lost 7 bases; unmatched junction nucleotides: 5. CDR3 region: CASSLQGRREKLFF. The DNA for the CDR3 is TGCGCCAGCAGCTTACAGGGGAGACGTGAAAAACTGTTTTTT.

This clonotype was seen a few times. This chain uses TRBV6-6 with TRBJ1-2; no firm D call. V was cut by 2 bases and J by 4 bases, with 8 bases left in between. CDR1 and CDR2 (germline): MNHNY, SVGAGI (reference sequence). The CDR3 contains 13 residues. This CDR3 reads CASSYSLFYGYTF. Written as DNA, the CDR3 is TGTGCCAGCAGTTACAGCCTTTTCTATGGCTACACCTTC.

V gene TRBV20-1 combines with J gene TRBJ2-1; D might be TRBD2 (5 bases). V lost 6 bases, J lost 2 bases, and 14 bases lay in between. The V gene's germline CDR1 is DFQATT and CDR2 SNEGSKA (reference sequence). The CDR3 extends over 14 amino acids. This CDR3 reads CSASSGAPYNEQFF. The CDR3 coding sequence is TGCAGTGCGTCGAGCGGTGCTCCCTACAATGAGCAGTTCTTC.

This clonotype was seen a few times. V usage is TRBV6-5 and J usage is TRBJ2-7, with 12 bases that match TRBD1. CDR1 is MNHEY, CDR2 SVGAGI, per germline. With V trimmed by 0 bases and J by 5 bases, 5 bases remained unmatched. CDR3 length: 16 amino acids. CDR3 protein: CASSYSPGQGADEQYF. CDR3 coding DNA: TGTGCCAGCAGTTACTCCCCGGGACAGGGGGCCGACGAGCAGTACTTC.

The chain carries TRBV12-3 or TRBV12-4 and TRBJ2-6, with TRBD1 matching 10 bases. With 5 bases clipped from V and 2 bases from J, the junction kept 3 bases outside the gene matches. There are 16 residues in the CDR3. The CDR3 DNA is TGTGCCAGCAGTCCGACAGGGGGCACTGGGGCCAACGTCCTGACTTTC. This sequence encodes CASSPTGGTGANVLTF.

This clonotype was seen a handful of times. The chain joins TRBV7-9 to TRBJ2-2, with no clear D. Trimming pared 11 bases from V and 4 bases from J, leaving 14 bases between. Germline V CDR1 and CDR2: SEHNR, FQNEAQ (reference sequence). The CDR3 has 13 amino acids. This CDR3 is CAGAVTVTGELFF. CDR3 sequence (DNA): TGTGCCGGCGCTGTGACGGTCACCGGGGAGCTGTTTTTT.

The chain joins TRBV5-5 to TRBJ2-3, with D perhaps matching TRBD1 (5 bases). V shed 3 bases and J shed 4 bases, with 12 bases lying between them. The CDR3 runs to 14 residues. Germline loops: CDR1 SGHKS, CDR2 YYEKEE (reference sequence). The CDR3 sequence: CASSSYRGSDTQYF. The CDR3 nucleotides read TGTGCCAGCAGCTCTTATAGGGGTTCAGATACGCAGTATTTT.

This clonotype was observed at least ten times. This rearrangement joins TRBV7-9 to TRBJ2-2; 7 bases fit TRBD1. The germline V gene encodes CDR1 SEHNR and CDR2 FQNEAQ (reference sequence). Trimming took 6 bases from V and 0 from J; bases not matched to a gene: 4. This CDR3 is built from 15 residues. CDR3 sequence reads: CASSPGTANTGELFF. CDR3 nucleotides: TGTGCCAGCAGTCCCGGGACAGCGAACACCGGGGAGCTGTTTTTT.

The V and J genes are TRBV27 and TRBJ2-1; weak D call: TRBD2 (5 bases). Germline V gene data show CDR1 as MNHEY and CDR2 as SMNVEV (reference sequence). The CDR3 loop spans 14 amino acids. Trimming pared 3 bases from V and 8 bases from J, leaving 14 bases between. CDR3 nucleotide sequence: TGTGCCAGCAGTTTTGCCCTAAACGGGGATGAGCAGTTCTTC. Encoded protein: CASSFALNGDEQFF.

This CDR3 is CASSPPGVGAYGYTF. The DNA of the CDR3 is TGTGCCAGCAGTCCCCCCGGGGTCGGCGCCTATGGCTACACCTTC. The chain couples TRBV12-3 or TRBV12-4 to TRBJ1-2; no firm D call. The CDR3 extends over 15 amino acids. V dropped 5 bases and J dropped 4 bases, with 17 bases sitting between them.

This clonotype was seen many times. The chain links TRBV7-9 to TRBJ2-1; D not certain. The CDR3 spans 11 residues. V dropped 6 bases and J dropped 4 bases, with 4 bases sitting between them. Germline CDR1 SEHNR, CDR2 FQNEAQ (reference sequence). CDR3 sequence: CASREYNEQFF. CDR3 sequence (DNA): TGTGCCAGCAGGGAGTACAATGAGCAGTTCTTC.

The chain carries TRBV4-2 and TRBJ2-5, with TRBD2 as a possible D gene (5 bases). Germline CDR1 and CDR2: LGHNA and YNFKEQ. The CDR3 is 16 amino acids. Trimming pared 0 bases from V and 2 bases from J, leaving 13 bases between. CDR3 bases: TGTGCCAGCAGCCAAGATTTATCCTCGGGGCAAGAGACCCAGTACTTC. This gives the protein CASSQDLSSGQETQYF.